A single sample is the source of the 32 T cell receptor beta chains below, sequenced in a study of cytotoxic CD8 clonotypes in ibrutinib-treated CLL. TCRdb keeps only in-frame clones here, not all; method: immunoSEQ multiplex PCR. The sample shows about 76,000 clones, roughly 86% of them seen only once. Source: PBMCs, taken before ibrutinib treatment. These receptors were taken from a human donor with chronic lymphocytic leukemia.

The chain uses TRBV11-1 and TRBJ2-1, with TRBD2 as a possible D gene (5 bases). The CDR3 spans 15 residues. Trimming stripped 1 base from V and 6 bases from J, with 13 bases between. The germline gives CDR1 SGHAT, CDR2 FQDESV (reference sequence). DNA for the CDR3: TGTGCCAGCAGCTTAGATGGGAGCGAGGGCAATGAGCAGTTCTTC. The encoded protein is CASSLDGSEGNEQFF.

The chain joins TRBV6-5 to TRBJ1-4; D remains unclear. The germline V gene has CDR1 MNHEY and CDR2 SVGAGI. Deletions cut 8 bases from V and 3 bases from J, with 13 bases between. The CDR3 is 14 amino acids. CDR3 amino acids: CASAPPGANEKLFF. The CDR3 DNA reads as TGTGCCAGCGCGCCCCCGGGAGCTAATGAAAAACTGTTTTTT.

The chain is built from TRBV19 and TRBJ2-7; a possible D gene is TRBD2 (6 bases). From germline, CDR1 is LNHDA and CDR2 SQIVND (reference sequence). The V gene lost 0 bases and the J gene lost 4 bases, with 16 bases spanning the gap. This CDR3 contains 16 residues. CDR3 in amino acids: CASSIDSEGSWYEQYF. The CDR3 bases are TGTGCCAGTAGTATAGATTCGGAGGGGAGTTGGTACGAGCAGTACTTC. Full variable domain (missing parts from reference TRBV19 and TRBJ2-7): DGGITQSPKYLFRKEGQNVTLSCEQNLNHDAMYWYRQDPGQGLRLIYYSQIVNDFQKGDIAEGYSVSREKKESFPLTVTSAQKNPTAFYLCASSIDSEGSWYEQYFGPGTRLTVT.

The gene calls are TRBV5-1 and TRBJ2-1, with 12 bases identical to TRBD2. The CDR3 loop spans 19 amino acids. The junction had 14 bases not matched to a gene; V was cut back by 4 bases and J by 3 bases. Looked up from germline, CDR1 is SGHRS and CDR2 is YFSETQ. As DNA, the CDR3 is TGCGCCAGCAGCCACCCCGAAACCCTAGCGGGAGGGCGCTACAATGAGCAGTTCTTC. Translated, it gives CASSHPETLAGGRYNEQFF.

The DNA of the CDR3 is TGTGCCAGTAGGTATGTGTGGACAGAACTTAGCAATCAGCCCCAGCATTTT. Amino acids: CASRYVWTELSNQPQHF. This rearrangement joins TRBV19 to TRBJ1-5, with a weak D call TRBD1 (6 bases). V dropped 6 bases and J dropped 0 bases, with 18 bases sitting between them. The CDR3 is made up of 17 amino acids. CDR1 is LNHDA, CDR2 SQIVND, per germline (reference sequence).

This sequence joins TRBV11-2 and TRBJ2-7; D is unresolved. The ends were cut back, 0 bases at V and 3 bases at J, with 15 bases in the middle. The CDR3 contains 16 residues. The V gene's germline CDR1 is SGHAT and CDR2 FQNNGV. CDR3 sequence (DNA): TGTGCCAGCAGCTTAGATGCGTTGGCAGCAGTCTACGAGCAGTACTTC. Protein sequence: CASSLDALAAVYEQYF.

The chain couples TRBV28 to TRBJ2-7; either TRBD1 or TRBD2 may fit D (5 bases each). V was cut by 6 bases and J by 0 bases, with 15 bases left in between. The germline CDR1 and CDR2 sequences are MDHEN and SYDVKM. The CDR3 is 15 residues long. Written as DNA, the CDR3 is TGTGCCAGCAGCGTCCGGGACGGCTTCTCCTACGAGCAGTACTTC. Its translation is CASSVRDGFSYEQYF. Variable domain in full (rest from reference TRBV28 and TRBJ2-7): DVKVTQSSRYLVKRTGEKVFLECVQDMDHENMFWYRQDPGLGLRLIYFSYDVKMKEKGDIPEGYSVSREKKERFSLILESASTNQTSMYLCASSVRDGFSYEQYFGPGTRLTVT.

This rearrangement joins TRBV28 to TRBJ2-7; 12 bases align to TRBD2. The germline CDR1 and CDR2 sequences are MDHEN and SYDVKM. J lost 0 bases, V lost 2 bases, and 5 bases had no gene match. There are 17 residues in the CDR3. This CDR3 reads CASSLGSTSGGSYEQYF. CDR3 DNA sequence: TGTGCCAGCAGTTTAGGTTCGACTAGCGGGGGCTCCTACGAGCAGTACTTC.

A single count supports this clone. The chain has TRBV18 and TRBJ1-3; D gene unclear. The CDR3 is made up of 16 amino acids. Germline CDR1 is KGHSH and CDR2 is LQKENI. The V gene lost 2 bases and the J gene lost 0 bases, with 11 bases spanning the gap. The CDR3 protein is CASSPSIVASGNTIYF. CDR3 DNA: TGTGCCAGCTCACCATCTATCGTGGCCTCTGGAAACACCATATATTTT.

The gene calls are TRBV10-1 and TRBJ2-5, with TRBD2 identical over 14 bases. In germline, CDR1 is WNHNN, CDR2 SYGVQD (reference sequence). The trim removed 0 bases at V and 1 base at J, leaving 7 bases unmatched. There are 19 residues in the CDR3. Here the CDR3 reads CASSESGTSGRPSQETQYF. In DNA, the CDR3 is TGCGCCAGCAGTGAGTCTGGGACTAGCGGGAGACCGAGCCAAGAGACCCAGTACTTC.

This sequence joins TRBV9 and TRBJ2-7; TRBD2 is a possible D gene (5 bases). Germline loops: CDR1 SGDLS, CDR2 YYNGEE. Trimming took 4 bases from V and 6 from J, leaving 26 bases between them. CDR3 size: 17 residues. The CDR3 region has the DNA TGTGCCAGCAGCTCCGGTCCGGACTTTCAGAATTGGGGCGAGCAGTACTTC. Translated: CASSSGPDFQNWGEQYF.

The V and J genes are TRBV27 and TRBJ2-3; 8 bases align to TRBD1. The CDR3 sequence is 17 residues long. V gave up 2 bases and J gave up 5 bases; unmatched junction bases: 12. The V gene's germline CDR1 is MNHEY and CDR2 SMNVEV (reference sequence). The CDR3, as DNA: TGTGCCAGCAGTTTAGCGACAAGCGCACAGGGGGAAGATACGCAGTATTTT. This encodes CASSLATSAQGEDTQYF.

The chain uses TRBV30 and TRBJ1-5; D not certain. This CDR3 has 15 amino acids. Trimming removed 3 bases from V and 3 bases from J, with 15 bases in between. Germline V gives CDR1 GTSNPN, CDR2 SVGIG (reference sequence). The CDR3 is CAWSPRGSLNQPQHF. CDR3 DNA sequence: TGTGCCTGGAGCCCCCGCGGCAGCCTCAATCAGCCCCAGCATTTT.

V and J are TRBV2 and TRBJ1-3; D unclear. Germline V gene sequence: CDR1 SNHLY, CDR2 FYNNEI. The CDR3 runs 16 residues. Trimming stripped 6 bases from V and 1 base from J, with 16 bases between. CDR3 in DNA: TGTGCCAGCAGCCGCTCTGGGGTTAGATCTGGAAACACCATATATTTT. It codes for CASSRSGVRSGNTIYF.

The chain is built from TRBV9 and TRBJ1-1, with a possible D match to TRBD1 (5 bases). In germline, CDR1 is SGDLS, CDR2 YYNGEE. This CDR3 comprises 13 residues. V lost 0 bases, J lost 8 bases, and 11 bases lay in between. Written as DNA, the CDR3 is TGTGCCAGCAGCGTAGGTCGCTGGACAGAAGCTTTCTTT. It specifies CASSVGRWTEAFF.

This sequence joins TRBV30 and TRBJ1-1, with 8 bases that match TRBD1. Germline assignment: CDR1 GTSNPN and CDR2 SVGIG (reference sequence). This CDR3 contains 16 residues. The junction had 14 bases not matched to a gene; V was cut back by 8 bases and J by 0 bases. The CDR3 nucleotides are TGTGCCGGGACAGGAGGGGGATTGTTGTTGAACACTGAAGCTTTCTTT. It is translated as CAGTGGGLLLNTEAFF.

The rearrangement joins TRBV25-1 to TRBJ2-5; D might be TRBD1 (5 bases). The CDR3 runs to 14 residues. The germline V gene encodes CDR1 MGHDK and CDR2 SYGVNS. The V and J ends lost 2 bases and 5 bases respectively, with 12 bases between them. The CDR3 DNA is TGTGCCAGCAGTGAAGACAGTGTTTGGGAGACCCAGTACTTC. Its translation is CASSEDSVWETQYF.

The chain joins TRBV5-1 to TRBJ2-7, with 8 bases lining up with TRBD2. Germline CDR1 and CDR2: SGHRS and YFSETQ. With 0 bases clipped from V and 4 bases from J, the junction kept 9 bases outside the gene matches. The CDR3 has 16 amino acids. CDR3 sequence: CASSLEAGGFLYEQYF. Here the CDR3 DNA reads TGCGCCAGCAGCTTGGAGGCGGGAGGATTCTTGTACGAGCAGTACTTC. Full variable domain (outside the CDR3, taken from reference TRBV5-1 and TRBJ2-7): KAGVTQTPRYLIKTRGQQVTLSCSPISGHRSVSWYQQTPGQGLQFLFEYFSETQRNKGNFPGRFSGRQFSNSRSEMNVSTLELGDSALYLCASSLEAGGFLYEQYFGPGTRLTVT.

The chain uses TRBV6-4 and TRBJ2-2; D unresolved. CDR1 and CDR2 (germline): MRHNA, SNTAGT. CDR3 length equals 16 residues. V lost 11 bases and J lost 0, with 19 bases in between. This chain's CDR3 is CAVHMEYFTNTGELFF. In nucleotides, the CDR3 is TGTGCCGTCCATATGGAATACTTCACGAACACCGGGGAGCTGTTTTTT.

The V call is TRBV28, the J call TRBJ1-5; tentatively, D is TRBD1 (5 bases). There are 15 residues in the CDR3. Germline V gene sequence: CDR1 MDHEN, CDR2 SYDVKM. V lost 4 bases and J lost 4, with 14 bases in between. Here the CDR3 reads CASSSTGVSNQPQHF. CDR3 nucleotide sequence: TGTGCCAGCAGTTCCACAGGTGTAAGTAATCAGCCCCAGCATTTT. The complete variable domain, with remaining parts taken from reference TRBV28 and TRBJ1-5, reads DVKVTQSSRYLVKRTGEKVFLECVQDMDHENMFWYRQDPGLGLRLIYFSYDVKMKEKGDIPEGYSVSREKKERFSLILESASTNQTSMYLCASSSTGVSNQPQHFGDGTRLSIL.

The DNA of the CDR3 is TGTGCCAGCAGTTTATCAGGGGCAGAGACCCAGTACTTC. Residues: CASSLSGAETQYF. The chain is built from TRBV28 and TRBJ2-5; tentative D call: TRBD1 (6 bases). The CDR3 has 13 amino acids. V dropped 1 base and J dropped 4 bases, with 7 bases sitting between them. Germline CDR1 MDHEN, CDR2 SYDVKM.

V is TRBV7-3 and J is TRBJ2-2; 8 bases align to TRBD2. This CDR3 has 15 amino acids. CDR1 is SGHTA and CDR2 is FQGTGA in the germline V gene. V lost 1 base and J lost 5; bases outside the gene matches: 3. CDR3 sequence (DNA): TGTGCCAGCAGCTTAAGCGGGAGGTTAACCGGGGAGCTGTTTTTT. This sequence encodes CASSLSGRLTGELFF.

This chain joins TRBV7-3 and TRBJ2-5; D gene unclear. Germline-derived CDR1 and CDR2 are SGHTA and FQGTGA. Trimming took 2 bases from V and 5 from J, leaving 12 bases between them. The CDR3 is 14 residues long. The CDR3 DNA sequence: TGTGCCAGCAGCTTAGCCCGCGGTACTGAGACCCAGTACTTC. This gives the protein CASSLARGTETQYF.

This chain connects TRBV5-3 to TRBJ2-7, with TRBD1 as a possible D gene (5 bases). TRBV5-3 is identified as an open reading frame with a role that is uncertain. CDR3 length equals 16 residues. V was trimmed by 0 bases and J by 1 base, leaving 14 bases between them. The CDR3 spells CARSLDRFLPSYEQYF. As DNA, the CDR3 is TGTGCCAGAAGCTTGGACAGGTTCCTGCCATCCTACGAGCAGTACTTC.

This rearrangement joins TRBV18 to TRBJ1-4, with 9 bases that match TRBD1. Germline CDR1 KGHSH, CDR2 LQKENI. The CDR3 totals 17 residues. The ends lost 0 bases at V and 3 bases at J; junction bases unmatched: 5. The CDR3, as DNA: TGTGCCAGCTCACCACCGGGACAGGGAATGTCTAATGAAAAACTGTTTTTT. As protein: CASSPPGQGMSNEKLFF.

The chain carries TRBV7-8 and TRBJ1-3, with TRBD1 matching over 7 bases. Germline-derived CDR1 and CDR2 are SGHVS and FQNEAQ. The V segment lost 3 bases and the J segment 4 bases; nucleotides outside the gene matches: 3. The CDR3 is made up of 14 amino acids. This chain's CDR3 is CASSLTGNGNTIYF. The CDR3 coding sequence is TGTGCCAGCAGCTTGACAGGGAACGGAAACACCATATATTTT.

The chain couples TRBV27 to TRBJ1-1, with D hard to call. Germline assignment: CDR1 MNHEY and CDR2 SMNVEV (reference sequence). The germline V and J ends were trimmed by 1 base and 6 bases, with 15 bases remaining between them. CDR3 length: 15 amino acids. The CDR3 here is CASSLYPDARSEAFF. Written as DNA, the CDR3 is TGTGCCAGCAGTTTATATCCGGACGCGAGGTCTGAAGCTTTCTTT.

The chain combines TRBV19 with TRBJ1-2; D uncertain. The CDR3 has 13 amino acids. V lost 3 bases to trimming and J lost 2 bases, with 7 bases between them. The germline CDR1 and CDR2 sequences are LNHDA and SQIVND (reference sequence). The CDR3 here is CASSMDGNYGYTF. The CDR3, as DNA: TGTGCCAGTAGTATGGACGGAAACTATGGCTACACCTTC.

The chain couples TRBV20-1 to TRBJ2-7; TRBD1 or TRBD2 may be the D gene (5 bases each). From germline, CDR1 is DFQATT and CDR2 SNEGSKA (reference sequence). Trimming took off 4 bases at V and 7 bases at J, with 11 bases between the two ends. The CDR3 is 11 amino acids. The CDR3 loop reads CSATRDLEQYF. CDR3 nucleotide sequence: TGCAGTGCTACCCGGGACCTAGAGCAGTACTTC.

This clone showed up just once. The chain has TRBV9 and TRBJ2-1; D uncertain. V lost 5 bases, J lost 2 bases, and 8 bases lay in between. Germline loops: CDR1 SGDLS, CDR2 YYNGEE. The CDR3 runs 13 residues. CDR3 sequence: CASRKDTYNEQFF. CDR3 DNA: TGTGCCAGCAGGAAGGATACCTACAATGAGCAGTTCTTC.

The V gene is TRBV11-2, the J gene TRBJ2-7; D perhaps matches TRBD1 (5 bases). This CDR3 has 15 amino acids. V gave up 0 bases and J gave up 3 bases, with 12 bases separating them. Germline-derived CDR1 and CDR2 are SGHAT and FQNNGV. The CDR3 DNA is TGTGCCAGCAGCTTAGATCGCCGAGACAGCTACGAGCAGTACTTC. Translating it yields CASSLDRRDSYEQYF.

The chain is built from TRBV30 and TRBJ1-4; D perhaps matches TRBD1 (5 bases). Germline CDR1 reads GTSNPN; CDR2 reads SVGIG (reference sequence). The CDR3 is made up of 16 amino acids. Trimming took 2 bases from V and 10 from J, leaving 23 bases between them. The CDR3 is CAWSLRGEQVGGKLFF. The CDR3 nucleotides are TGTGCCTGGAGTTTAAGGGGCGAACAGGTCGGGGGAAAACTGTTTTTT. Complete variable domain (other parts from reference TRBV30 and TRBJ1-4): SQTIHQWPATLVQPVGSPLSLECTVEGTSNPNLYWYRQAAGRGLQLLFYSVGIGQISSEVPQNLSASRPQDRQFILSSKKLLLSDSGFYLCAWSLRGEQVGGKLFFGSGTQLSVL.